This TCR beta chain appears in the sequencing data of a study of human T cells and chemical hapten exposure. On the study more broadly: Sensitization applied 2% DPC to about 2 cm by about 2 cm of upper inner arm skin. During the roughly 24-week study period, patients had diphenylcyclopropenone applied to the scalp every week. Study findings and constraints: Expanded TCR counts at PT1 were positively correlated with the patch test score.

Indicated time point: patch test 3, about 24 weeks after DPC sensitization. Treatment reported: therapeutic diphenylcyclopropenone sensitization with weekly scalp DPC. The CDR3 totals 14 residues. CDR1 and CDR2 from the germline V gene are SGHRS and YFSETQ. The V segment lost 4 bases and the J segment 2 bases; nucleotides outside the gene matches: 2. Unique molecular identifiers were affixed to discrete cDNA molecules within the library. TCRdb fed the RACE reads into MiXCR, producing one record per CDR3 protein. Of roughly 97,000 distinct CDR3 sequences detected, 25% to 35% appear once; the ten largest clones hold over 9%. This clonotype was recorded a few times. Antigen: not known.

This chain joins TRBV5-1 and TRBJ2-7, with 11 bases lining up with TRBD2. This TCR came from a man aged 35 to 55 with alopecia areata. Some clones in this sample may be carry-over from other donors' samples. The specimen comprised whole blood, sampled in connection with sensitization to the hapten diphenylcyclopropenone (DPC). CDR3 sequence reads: CASSLTSGTYEQYF. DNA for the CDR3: TGCGCCAGCAGCCTGACTAGCGGGACCTACGAGCAGTACTTC.